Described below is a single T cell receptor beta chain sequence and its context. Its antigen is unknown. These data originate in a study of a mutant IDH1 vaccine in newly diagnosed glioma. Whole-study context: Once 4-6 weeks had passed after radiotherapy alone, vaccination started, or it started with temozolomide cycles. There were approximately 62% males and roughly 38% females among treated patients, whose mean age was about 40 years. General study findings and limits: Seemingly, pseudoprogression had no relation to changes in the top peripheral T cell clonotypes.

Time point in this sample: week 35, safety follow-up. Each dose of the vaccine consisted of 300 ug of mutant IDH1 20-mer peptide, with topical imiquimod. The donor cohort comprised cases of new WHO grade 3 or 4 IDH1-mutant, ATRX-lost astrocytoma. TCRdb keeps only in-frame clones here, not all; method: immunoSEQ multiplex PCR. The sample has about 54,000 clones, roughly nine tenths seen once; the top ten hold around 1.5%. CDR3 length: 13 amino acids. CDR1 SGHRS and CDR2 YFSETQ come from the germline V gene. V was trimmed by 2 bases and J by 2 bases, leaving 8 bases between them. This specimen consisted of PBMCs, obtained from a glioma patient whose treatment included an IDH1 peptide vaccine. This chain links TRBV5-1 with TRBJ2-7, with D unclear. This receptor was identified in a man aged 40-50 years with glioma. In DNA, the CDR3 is TGCGCCAGCAGCTTTACCACCGCCTACGAGCAGTACTTC. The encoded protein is CASSFTTAYEQYF.